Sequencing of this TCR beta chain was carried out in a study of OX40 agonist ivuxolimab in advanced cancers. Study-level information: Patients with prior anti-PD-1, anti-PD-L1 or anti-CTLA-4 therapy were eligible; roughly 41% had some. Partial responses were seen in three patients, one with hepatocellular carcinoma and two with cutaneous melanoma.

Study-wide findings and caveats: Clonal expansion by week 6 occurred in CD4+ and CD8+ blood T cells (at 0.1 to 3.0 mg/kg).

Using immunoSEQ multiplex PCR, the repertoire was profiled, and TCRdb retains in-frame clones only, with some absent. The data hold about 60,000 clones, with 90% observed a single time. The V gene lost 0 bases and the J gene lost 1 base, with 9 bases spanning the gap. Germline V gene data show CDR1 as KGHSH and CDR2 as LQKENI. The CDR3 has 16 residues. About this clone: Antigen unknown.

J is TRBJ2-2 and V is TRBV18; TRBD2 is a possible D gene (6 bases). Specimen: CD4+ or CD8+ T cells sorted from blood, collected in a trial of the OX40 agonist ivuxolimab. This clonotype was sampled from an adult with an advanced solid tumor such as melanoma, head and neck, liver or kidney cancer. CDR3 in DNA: TGTGCCAGCTCACCACCGGATAGCGGGAACACCGGGGAGCTGTTTTTT. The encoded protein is CASSPPDSGNTGELFF.